A single sample is the source of the 14 T cell receptor beta chains below, sequenced in a study of T cell responses to AZD1222 COVID-19 vaccine. Assay used: immunoSEQ multiplex PCR; TCRdb lists only in-frame clones, some missing. Here the sample spans 130,000 to 150,000 clones, more than 85% being singletons. This material consisted of peripheral blood, taken on day 0 of AZD1222 vaccination. These receptors were taken from an adult in good health.

The chain has TRBV6-5 and TRBJ1-1; D is unresolved. This CDR3 contains 16 residues. V was cut by 0 bases and J by 0 bases, with 11 bases left in between. CDR1 and CDR2 (germline): MNHEY, SVGAGI. Here the CDR3 DNA reads TGTGCCAGCAGTTACTCGAGCGGTGGCATGAACACTGAAGCTTTCTTT. It yields the protein CASSYSSGGMNTEAFF.

The chain combines TRBV5-4 with TRBJ2-1; 7 bases align to TRBD1. The V segment lost 3 bases and the J segment 9 bases; nucleotides outside the gene matches: 12. CDR1 and CDR2 from the germline V gene are SGHNT and YYREEE (reference sequence). This CDR3 has 15 amino acids. The CDR3 sequence: CASSSGTAIRPEQFF. Written as DNA, the CDR3 is TGTGCCAGCAGCTCAGGGACAGCGATTAGGCCTGAGCAGTTCTTC.

This sequence joins TRBV3-1 (or the pseudogene TRBV3-2) and TRBJ2-4; 13 bases agree with TRBD2. The CDR3 runs 19 residues. V trimming: 4 bases; J trimming: 8 bases; junction bases outside the gene matches: 17. Germline assignment: CDR1 LGHDT and CDR2 YNNKEL (reference sequence). CDR3 sequence (DNA): TGTGCCAGCAGCCCCAGGTCGGGACTAGCGGGAAAAAGGGGGGACATTCAGTACTTC. The encoded protein is CASSPRSGLAGKRGDIQYF.

The genes are TRBV2 and TRBJ1-2, with 10 bases aligning to TRBD1. V shed 10 bases, J shed 7 bases, and the junction held 6 bases outside the gene matches. Germline CDR1 is SNHLY and CDR2 is FYNNEI. The CDR3 consists of 12 residues. CDR3 sequence reads: CAIGDRGRGYTF. CDR3 in DNA: TGTGCCATCGGGGACAGGGGTCGTGGCTACACCTTC. Drawing the rest from reference TRBV2 and TRBJ1-2, the complete variable domain is EPEVTQTPSHQVTQMGQEVILRCVPISNHLYFYWYRQILGQKVEFLVSFYNNEISEKSEIFDDQFSVERPDGSNFTLKIRSTKLEDSAMYFCAIGDRGRGYTFGSGTRLTVV.

The chain employs TRBV7-3 and TRBJ1-6; tentative D call: TRBD1 (5 bases). The germline V gene has CDR1 SGHTA and CDR2 FQGTGA. V lost 4 bases, J lost 9 bases, and 13 bases lay in between. The CDR3 loop spans 14 amino acids. The CDR3, as DNA: TGTGCCAGCAGCTCAGGGTCGACCGGTTCACCCCTCCACTTT. Its translation is CASSSGSTGSPLHF.

The chain combines TRBV5-1 with TRBJ2-3; either TRBD1 or TRBD2 may supply D (6 bases each). The CDR3 loop spans 14 amino acids. Deletions cut 6 bases from V and 0 bases from J, with 11 bases between. CDR1 and CDR2 from the germline V gene are SGHRS and YFSETQ. The CDR3 reads CASTGGLSTDTQYF. Written as DNA, the CDR3 is TGCGCCAGCACCGGGGGCCTGAGCACAGATACGCAGTATTTT.

The chain employs TRBV18 and TRBJ1-2, with TRBD1 identical over 7 bases. From germline, CDR1 is KGHSH and CDR2 LQKENI. The CDR3 has 14 residues. Trimming removed 4 bases from V and 3 bases from J; junction bases left unmatched: 5. The CDR3 region is CASSLGTDYYGYTF. Here the CDR3 DNA reads TGTGCCAGCTCACTCGGGACAGATTACTATGGCTACACCTTC.

The J gene is TRBJ2-7, the V gene TRBV7-3, with a tentative D call TRBD2 (5 bases). Trimming stripped 1 base from V and 5 bases from J, with 9 bases between. CDR3 size: 13 residues. Germline V gene sequence: CDR1 SGHTA, CDR2 FQGTGA. CDR3 amino acids: CASSLIPGNEQYF. The DNA of the CDR3 is TGTGCCAGCAGCTTAATCCCGGGAAACGAGCAGTACTTC.

The table lists this clone with a count of one. The chain combines TRBV18 with TRBJ2-1; no reliable D call. Trimming stripped 4 bases from V and 2 bases from J, with 6 bases between. Germline loops: CDR1 KGHSH, CDR2 LQKENI. This CDR3 is 13 amino acids long. The CDR3 DNA is TGTGCCAGCTCACGAATTCCCTACAATGAGCAGTTCTTC. This codes for CASSRIPYNEQFF.

Here the CDR3 DNA reads TGCGCCAGCAGCCAAGATCGGTCTAGCGGGAGGACGGATGAGCAGTTCTTC. Its translation is CASSQDRSSGRTDEQFF. J is TRBJ2-1 and V is TRBV4-1, with 11 bases identical to TRBD2. Germline CDR1 is MGHRA and CDR2 is YSYEKL. CDR3 length: 17 residues. V lost 0 bases to trimming and J lost 8 bases; unmatched junction nucleotides: 9.

V is TRBV6-5 and J is TRBJ2-1; 9 positions agree with TRBD2. V shed 4 bases, J shed 2 bases, and the junction held 6 bases outside the gene matches. The CDR3 totals 16 residues. Germline CDR1 is MNHEY and CDR2 is SVGAGI. CDR3 sequence: CASSSGGGAAYNEQFF. CDR3 DNA: TGTGCCAGCAGTTCGGGCGGGGGGGCCGCCTACAATGAGCAGTTCTTC.

V usage is TRBV5-1 and J usage is TRBJ2-7; D is undetermined. The CDR3 is 13 residues long. Looked up from germline, CDR1 is SGHRS and CDR2 is YFSETQ. Deletions cut 4 bases from V and 4 bases from J, with 12 bases between. The CDR3 sequence is CASSPVTSYEQYF. CDR3 in DNA: TGCGCCAGCAGCCCAGTCACCTCTTACGAGCAGTACTTC.

This sequence joins TRBV5-5 and TRBJ2-1; TRBD1 matches 11 bases. Germline V gene lookup returns CDR1 SGHKS and CDR2 YYEKEE (reference sequence). The CDR3 consists of 16 residues. V dropped 1 base and J dropped 7; count of bases not matched to a gene: 7. CDR3 in amino acids: CASSLWSGQGANEQFF. The CDR3 coding sequence is TGTGCCAGCAGCTTGTGGTCTGGACAGGGGGCGAATGAGCAGTTCTTC.

The rearrangement joins TRBV2 to TRBJ1-2, with D possibly TRBD1 on 5 matching bases. The V gene's germline CDR1 is SNHLY and CDR2 FYNNEI. Deletions cut 7 bases from V and 2 bases from J, with 8 bases between. This CDR3 comprises 12 residues. CDR3 nucleotides: TGTGCCAGCACAGGGAGAAACTATGGCTACACCTTC. It translates to CASTGRNYGYTF.